Shown below are 22 T cell receptor beta chains from a single sample sequenced in a study of T cell responses to AZD1222 COVID-19 vaccine. Generated by immunoSEQ multiplex PCR, the TCRdb table keeps only in-frame clones and is missing some. The data show approximately 120,000 clones, approximately 89% seen once. This specimen was peripheral blood, taken 28 days after the second AZD1222 dose. These receptors originate from an adult who received the AZD1222 COVID-19 vaccine.

The rearrangement joins TRBV7-9 to TRBJ1-5, with D possibly being TRBD1 (5 bases). V was shortened by 6 bases and J by 2 bases, with 17 bases between the two germline ends. Germline CDR1 reads SEHNR; CDR2 reads FQNEAQ (reference sequence). The CDR3 sequence is 16 residues long. The CDR3 DNA reads TGTGCCAGCAGTGATTTAGGGGCGGTGGGCAATCAGCCCCAGCATTTT. This encodes CASSDLGAVGNQPQHF. Looking up the rest from reference TRBV7-9 and TRBJ1-5 gives the full variable domain: DTGVSQNPRHKITKRGQNVTFRCDPISEHNRLYWYRQTLGQGPEFLTYFQNEAQLEKSRLLSDRFSAERPKGSFSTLEIQRTEQGDSAMYLCASSDLGAVGNQPQHFGDGTRLSIL.

This chain links TRBV4-3 with TRBJ1-4; 7 nucleotides match TRBD1. V trimming: 4 bases; J trimming: 5 bases; junction bases outside the gene matches: 10. The CDR3 runs to 16 residues. CDR1 is LGHNA, CDR2 YSLEER, per germline. CDR3 residues: CASSLRGQVGNEKLFF. CDR3 DNA sequence: TGCGCCAGCAGCCTTCGCGGACAGGTGGGGAATGAAAAACTGTTTTTT.

The sample holds one count of this clone. This chain links TRBV9 with TRBJ2-1; D unresolved. The germline gives CDR1 SGDLS, CDR2 YYNGEE. The V gene lost 3 bases and the J gene lost 7 bases, with 5 bases spanning the gap. The CDR3 length is 11 residues. The CDR3 region has the DNA TGTGCCAGCAGCGCTAATAATGAGCAGTTCTTC. Its protein product is CASSANNEQFF.

The V gene is TRBV5-4, the J gene TRBJ2-3; D gene unclear. The CDR3 runs 13 residues. V was trimmed by 1 base and J by 5 bases, leaving 8 bases between them. CDR1 is SGHNT, CDR2 YYREEE, per germline (reference sequence). The CDR3 DNA reads as TGTGCCAGCAGCTTGACAGCAGGAGATACGCAGTATTTT. Protein product: CASSLTAGDTQYF.

This rearrangement joins TRBV27 to TRBJ2-5, with TRBD2 matching 11 bases. The CDR3 contains 14 residues. Unmatched junction bases numbered 3, after V lost 6 bases and J lost 3 bases. Germline loops: CDR1 MNHEY, CDR2 SMNVEV (reference sequence). The CDR3 region has the DNA TGTGCCAGCAGCCCACTAGCGGGGGAAGAGACCCAGTACTTC. The encoded protein is CASSPLAGEETQYF.

The V gene is TRBV19, the J gene TRBJ1-4, with 8 bases identical to TRBD1. Germline values: CDR1 LNHDA, CDR2 SQIVND (reference sequence). J lost 2 bases, V lost 8 bases, and 4 bases had no gene match. The CDR3 sequence is 14 residues long. CDR3 amino acids: CASARGPTNEKLFF. In DNA, the CDR3 is TGTGCCAGTGCCAGGGGGCCGACTAATGAAAAACTGTTTTTT.

The chain links TRBV19 to TRBJ1-1; 7 positions match TRBD1. V shed 10 bases, J shed 7 bases, and the junction held 21 bases outside the gene matches. CDR3 length: 16 residues. Germline V gene sequence: CDR1 LNHDA, CDR2 SQIVND (reference sequence). The CDR3 DNA follows: TGTGCCACCAGAGGGGGACCGATTAGGGGGCAGGGTGAAGCTTTCTTT. As protein: CATRGGPIRGQGEAFF.

The rearrangement joins TRBV19 to TRBJ1-1; 8 bases line up with TRBD1. The CDR3 sequence is 11 residues long. Germline-derived CDR1 and CDR2 are LNHDA and SQIVND (reference sequence). J was trimmed by 11 bases and V by 5 bases; bases with no gene match: 4. CDR3 nucleotide sequence: TGTGCCAGTAGTCGGACAGGGTCTGCTTTCTTT. Translation: CASSRTGSAFF.

J is TRBJ2-1 and V is TRBV5-5; D remains ambiguous. The CDR3 contains 13 residues. Trimming stripped 2 bases from V and 2 bases from J, with 5 bases between. CDR1 is SGHKS, CDR2 YYEKEE, per germline (reference sequence). Here the CDR3 DNA reads TGTGCCAGCAGCTTCCCCCCCTACAATGAGCAGTTCTTC. Amino acid sequence: CASSFPPYNEQFF.

The chain uses TRBV6-5 and TRBJ2-3, with D hard to call. V lost 6 bases to trimming and J lost 0 bases, with 10 bases between them. CDR3 length equals 14 residues. Per the germline V gene, CDR1 is MNHEY and CDR2 is SVGAGI. The CDR3 protein is CASSRIGSTDTQYF. CDR3 DNA sequence: TGTGCCAGCAGCCGCATTGGGAGCACAGATACGCAGTATTTT.

The chain joins TRBV5-1 to TRBJ2-2, with D maybe TRBD1 (6 bases). Trimming removed 2 bases at V and 0 bases at J, with 17 bases between. CDR3 length equals 18 residues. CDR1 SGHRS and CDR2 YFSETQ come from the germline V gene. CDR3: CASSFFRGRGANTGELFF. CDR3 bases: TGCGCCAGCAGCTTCTTCCGGGGCAGGGGCGCGAACACCGGGGAGCTGTTTTTT.

This clone was detected a few times. The genes are TRBV15 and TRBJ1-2, with TRBD1 as a possible D gene (5 bases). The length of the CDR3 is 15 residues. The germline V gene encodes CDR1 LNHNV and CDR2 YYDKDF (reference sequence). V was clipped by 1 base and J by 2 bases, with 11 bases between them. CDR3 sequence (DNA): TGTGCCACCAGCAGAGGGGGTCGGACAAACTATGGCTACACCTTC. Its protein product is CATSRGGRTNYGYTF. Together with reference TRBV15 and TRBJ1-2, the CDR3 gives the full variable domain: DAMVIQNPRYQVTQFGKPVTLSCSQTLNHNVMYWYQQKSSQAPKLLFHYYDKDFNNEADTPDNFQSRRPNTSFCFLDIRSPGLGDTAMYLCATSRGGRTNYGYTFGSGTRLTVV.

This clone was seen only once. This chain links TRBV6-5 with TRBJ1-1; possible D gene TRBD1, 6 bases. The CDR3 has 12 residues. V was shortened by 8 bases and J by 5 bases, with 12 bases between the two germline ends. The V gene's germline CDR1 is MNHEY and CDR2 SVGAGI. CDR3 sequence reads: CASGQTRTEAFF. CDR3 in DNA: TGTGCCAGCGGACAGACGCGGACTGAAGCTTTCTTT.

The gene calls are TRBV28 and TRBJ1-1; possibly TRBD1 for D (6 bases). CDR3 length: 17 residues. The V gene lost 5 bases and the J gene lost 4 bases, with 23 bases spanning the gap. From germline, CDR1 is MDHEN and CDR2 SYDVKM. The CDR3 sequence: CASSPQETTGASTEAFF. The CDR3 bases are TGTGCCAGCAGTCCTCAAGAAACGACAGGAGCAAGCACTGAAGCTTTCTTT.

This clone was observed once. The chain combines TRBV9 with TRBJ1-6; 7 nucleotides agree with TRBD1. Trimming took 0 bases from V and 10 from J; bases not matched to a gene: 7. The CDR3 sequence is 15 residues long. The germline CDR1 and CDR2 sequences are SGDLS and YYNGEE. The CDR3 nucleotides are TGTGCCAGCAGCGTAGCGGAGACAGGGATCTCACCCCTCCACTTT. It specifies CASSVAETGISPLHF.

The chain is built from TRBV7-9 and TRBJ2-2; 10 bases map to TRBD1. Germline trimming cut 5 bases from V and 4 bases from J; bases unmatched to any gene: 4. CDR1 is SEHNR, CDR2 FQNEAQ, per germline (reference sequence). This CDR3 is built from 15 residues. CDR3 region: CASSRGQGSTGELFF. DNA of the CDR3: TGTGCCAGCAGCCGGGGACAGGGGAGCACCGGGGAGCTGTTTTTT. Combining the CDR3 with reference TRBV7-9 and TRBJ2-2 gives the whole variable domain DTGVSQNPRHKITKRGQNVTFRCDPISEHNRLYWYRQTLGQGPEFLTYFQNEAQLEKSRLLSDRFSAERPKGSFSTLEIQRTEQGDSAMYLCASSRGQGSTGELFFGEGSRLTVL.

The chain combines TRBV15 with TRBJ1-2, with D unresolved. V gave up 8 bases and J gave up 6 bases, with 19 bases separating them. The germline V gene encodes CDR1 LNHNV and CDR2 YYDKDF (reference sequence). There are 14 residues in the CDR3. CDR3 in amino acids: CATLDSDSTDGYTF. The CDR3 nucleotides are TGTGCCACCCTGGACTCAGACTCTACGGATGGCTACACCTTC.

The rearrangement uses TRBV27 and TRBJ1-2; 8 positions agree with TRBD1. CDR1 is MNHEY and CDR2 is SMNVEV in the germline V gene (reference sequence). Trimming cost V 5 bases and J 2 bases; bases outside gene matches: 1. This CDR3 has 13 residues. The DNA of the CDR3 is TGTGCCAGCAGTCGGACAGGGAACTATGGCTACACCTTC. Protein sequence: CASSRTGNYGYTF.

V usage is TRBV5-1 and J usage is TRBJ2-7; possibly TRBD1 or TRBD2 for D (5 bases each). CDR3 length: 18 residues. V lost 1 base, J lost 0 bases, and 20 bases lay in between. Germline assignment: CDR1 SGHRS and CDR2 YFSETQ. The CDR3 reads CASSLLSGFGRASYEQYF. The CDR3 DNA sequence: TGCGCCAGCAGCTTGCTATCGGGGTTCGGCAGGGCCTCCTACGAGCAGTACTTC.

The chain employs TRBV6-1 and TRBJ2-3; TRBD2 aligns across 8 bases. Germline CDR1 is MNHNS and CDR2 is SASEGT. This CDR3 contains 15 residues. V lost 2 bases and J lost 4; bases outside the gene matches: 5. DNA for the CDR3: TGTGCCAGCAGTGAACGCCCCGGGGGGGCAGATACGCAGTATTTT. Amino acid sequence: CASSERPGGADTQYF.

V and J are TRBV7-3 and TRBJ2-1; D may be TRBD2 (5 bases). This CDR3 region has 12 residues. Between the trimmed V and J ends, which lost 4 bases and 8 bases, there was a span of 9 bases. Germline V lookup: CDR1 SGHTA, CDR2 FQGTGA. Written as DNA, the CDR3 is TGTGCCAGCAGCTCACTAGGAGATGAGCAGTTCTTC. It is translated as CASSSLGDEQFF.

The chain has TRBV4-3 and TRBJ2-1; 11 bases fit TRBD1. V shed 5 bases and J 6 bases; nucleotides not matched to a gene: 9. Germline CDR1 and CDR2: LGHNA and YSLEER. The CDR3 is 16 amino acids. CDR3 bases: TGCGCCAGCAGCTCCAGAACCGGGACAGGGGGCAATGAGCAGTTCTTC. This sequence encodes CASSSRTGTGGNEQFF.